One T cell receptor (beta chain) is described in this entry. The antigen remains undetermined. CDR1 and CDR2 from the germline V gene are MNHEY and SMNVEV (reference sequence). Germline trimming cut 6 bases from V and 5 bases from J; bases unmatched to any gene: 11. This CDR3 is 15 amino acids long. The data were obtained in a study of somatic mutations in cytotoxic T cells in rheumatoid arthritis. Study in general: Among the T-cell populations stained with V beta antibodies, some were separated by flow sorting at nearly 100% purity, including V beta1+ cells whose TCRB was sequenced.

Using immunoSEQ multiplex PCR, the repertoire was profiled, and TCRdb retains in-frame clones only, with some absent. The sample yields 15,000 or so clones, roughly 80% seen once. Study results and limitations: Antigens bound by the expanded CD8+ clones were not identified. For CD8+ T-cell clonality, rheumatoid arthritis patients and age-matched healthy controls did not differ significantly.

The sequence was obtained from an adult with rheumatoid arthritis. The rearrangement links TRBV27 to TRBJ2-3; 7 bases agree with TRBD1. The sequenced sample was CD8+ T cells sorted from blood. CDR3 nucleotide sequence: TGTGCCAGCAGCGGAGCGACAGGGCTCGGAGATACGCAGTATTTT. Protein product: CASSGATGLGDTQYF.